Following are 17 T cell receptor beta chains from one sample sequenced in a study of shared clonotypes between healthy human individuals. Repertoires were generated with immunoSEQ multiplex PCR, while TCRdb's copy carries only in-frame clones and drops some. Of 400,000 to 550,000 clones in the sample, roughly 78% are singletons; the top ten hold about an eighth. The sample comprised PBMCs. These receptors all stem from a woman in her 40s in good health. Some clones in this sample may be carry-over from other donors' samples.

The chain uses TRBV19 and TRBJ1-2; D gene uncertain. V shed 7 bases and J shed 4 bases, with 16 bases lying between them. Germline V CDR1 and CDR2: LNHDA, SQIVND (reference sequence). This CDR3 is 14 amino acids long. The DNA of the CDR3 is TGTGCCAGTACCCAGACGCAAAACAGCTATGGCTACACCTTC. Translating gives CASTQTQNSYGYTF.

This chain uses TRBV28 with TRBJ1-2, with 8 bases fitting TRBD1. This CDR3 is 15 amino acids long. With V trimmed by 6 bases and J by 8 bases, 14 bases remained unmatched. CDR1 is MDHEN and CDR2 is SYDVKM in the germline V gene. In DNA, the CDR3 is TGTGCCAGCAGCTCCCCGGGACAGGCGGTGTTAGGCTACACCTTC. This translates into CASSSPGQAVLGYTF.

J is TRBJ2-5 and V is TRBV25-1; weak D call: TRBD1 (6 bases). The J call may be in error: the DNA end matches TRBJ2-7 better. There are 13 residues in the CDR3. Germline V gene data show CDR1 as MGHDK and CDR2 as SYGVNS. Written as DNA, the CDR3 is TGTGCCAGCAGTGAAGCAGGGGTCTACGAGCAGTACTTC. This gives the protein CASSEAGVYEQYF.

The CDR3 DNA sequence: TGTGCCAGCAGCTCCGGACGGATAGCGGGAGGTTCCGGGGAGCTGTTTTTT. Protein product: CASSSGRIAGGSGELFF. The V and J genes are TRBV7-3 and TRBJ2-2; 10 positions match TRBD2. The germline V gene encodes CDR1 SGHTA and CDR2 FQGTGA. The CDR3 loop spans 17 amino acids. V lost 4 bases to trimming and J lost 6 bases; unmatched junction nucleotides: 11.

The chain combines TRBV7-2 with TRBJ2-1; no definite D call. In germline, CDR1 is SGHTA, CDR2 FQGNSA. The V and J ends lost 1 base and 6 bases respectively, with 4 bases between them. The CDR3 is 12 amino acids. The CDR3 spells CASSLGFNEQFF. The CDR3 DNA is TGTGCCAGCAGCTTAGGATTCAATGAGCAGTTCTTC.

This clone has more than one count but fewer than ten. The genes are TRBV19 and TRBJ1-5; D gene unclear. Trimming removed 3 bases at V and 5 bases at J, with 11 bases between. This CDR3 comprises 14 residues. The V gene's germline CDR1 is LNHDA and CDR2 SQIVND (reference sequence). For the CDR3, the DNA is TGTGCCAGTAGTATTCTGGGAAGTGATCAGCCCCAGCATTTT. As protein: CASSILGSDQPQHF.

V is TRBV2 and J is TRBJ2-1; the D gene could be TRBD1 or TRBD2 (5 bases each). The germline V gene encodes CDR1 SNHLY and CDR2 FYNNEI. Trimming took off 8 bases at V and 6 bases at J, with 17 bases between the two ends. The CDR3 loop spans 14 amino acids. CDR3 protein: CASCGTESFNEQFF. In nucleotides, the CDR3 is TGTGCCAGCTGTGGGACCGAGAGCTTCAATGAGCAGTTCTTC.

In the case of this clone: This specimen includes other DNA sequences encoding the same CDR3. The genes are TRBV18 and TRBJ2-1; the match to TRBD2 covers 7 bases. The germline V gene has CDR1 KGHSH and CDR2 LQKENI. This CDR3 has 15 amino acids. Trimming cost V 6 bases and J 0 bases; bases outside gene matches: 5. Here the CDR3 DNA reads TGTGCCAGCTCCCCCGGACTAGACTCCTACAATGAGCAGTTCTTC. It codes for CASSPGLDSYNEQFF.

Concerning this clone itself: At the DNA level, this CDR3 is encoded by other sequences in the same sample as well. DNA of the CDR3: TGCGCCAGCAGCTTGGGGGGGTCACAAGAGACCCAGTACTTC. Residues: CASSLGGSQETQYF. This chain uses TRBV5-1 with TRBJ2-5; D may be TRBD1 or TRBD2 (5 bases each). CDR1 SGHRS and CDR2 YFSETQ come from the germline V gene. Trimming removed 0 bases from V and 2 bases from J, with 8 bases in between. This CDR3 has 14 amino acids.

The V call is TRBV11-3, the J call TRBJ1-4; possible D gene TRBD1, 6 bases. Germline lookup yields CDR1 SGHNT and CDR2 YENEEA. The CDR3 covers 17 residues. V gave up 0 bases and J gave up 1 base, with 12 bases separating them. CDR3 amino acids: CASSLDTYRETNEKLFF. Written as DNA, the CDR3 is TGTGCCAGCAGCTTAGACACCTACAGGGAAACTAATGAAAAACTGTTTTTT.

The V gene is TRBV11-2, the J gene TRBJ2-5, with D unclear. Germline V lookup: CDR1 SGHAT, CDR2 FQNNGV. The CDR3 consists of 12 residues. The germline V and J ends were trimmed by 3 bases and 6 bases, with 8 bases remaining between them. The CDR3 reads CASSFGRQTQYF. The DNA of the CDR3 is TGTGCCAGCAGCTTCGGCCGGCAGACCCAGTACTTC.

V usage is TRBV2 and J usage is TRBJ2-3, with D possibly matching TRBD1 (5 bases). The CDR3 has 11 amino acids. V lost 4 bases, J lost 9 bases, and 8 bases lay in between. CDR1 and CDR2 (germline): SNHLY, FYNNEI. The CDR3: CASSGRGTQYF. CDR3 DNA sequence: TGTGCCAGCAGTGGAAGGGGAACGCAGTATTTT.

This rearrangement joins TRBV10-3 to TRBJ2-7, with TRBD2 matching 8 bases. The length of the CDR3 is 14 residues. CDR1 is ENHRY, CDR2 SYGVKD, per germline. The CDR3 protein is CATWGLAGSYEQYF. In DNA, the CDR3 is TGTGCGACCTGGGGGCTAGCGGGTTCCTACGAGCAGTACTTC.

The V call is TRBV5-1, the J call TRBJ2-5; the match to TRBD1 covers 7 bases. Germline V gene lookup returns CDR1 SGHRS and CDR2 YFSETQ. The CDR3 loop spans 15 amino acids. J was trimmed by 4 bases and V by 2 bases; bases with no gene match: 8. The CDR3 reads CASSFRQGLRETQYF. CDR3 sequence (DNA): TGCGCCAGCAGCTTTAGACAGGGCCTAAGAGAGACCCAGTACTTC. The variable domain in full, completed from reference TRBV5-1 and TRBJ2-5, reads KAGVTQTPRYLIKTRGQQVTLSCSPISGHRSVSWYQQTPGQGLQFLFEYFSETQRNKGNFPGRFSGRQFSNSRSEMNVSTLELGDSALYLCASSFRQGLRETQYFGPGTRLLVL.

Concerning this clone itself: A much bigger clone sits one base away, suggesting this may be a read error. In the same sample, other DNA sequences code for this CDR3. The chain links TRBV4-3 to TRBJ1-1; D unclear. The germline V and J ends were trimmed by 4 bases and 5 bases, with 17 bases remaining between them. The CDR3 is made up of 15 amino acids. Germline V gene data show CDR1 as LGHNA and CDR2 as YSLEER. This CDR3 is CASSRTWTGGTEAFF. In DNA, the CDR3 is TGCGCCAGCAGCCGCACCTGGACCGGAGGTACTGAAGCTTTCTTT.

The chain joins TRBV7-8 to TRBJ2-7; 9 bases are a match to TRBD1. The CDR3 has 16 amino acids. Germline trimming cut 3 bases from V and 5 bases from J; bases unmatched to any gene: 11. Germline CDR1 is SGHVS and CDR2 is FQNEAQ. This chain's CDR3 is CASSFLAGQGDDEQYF. The CDR3 nucleotides are TGTGCCAGCAGCTTTCTCGCGGGACAGGGCGACGACGAGCAGTACTTC.

V and J are TRBV27 and TRBJ2-1, with D perhaps TRBD1 (6 bases). V gave up 2 bases and J gave up 8 bases, with 16 bases separating them. Germline CDR1 and CDR2: MNHEY and SMNVEV (reference sequence). This CDR3 has 15 amino acids. CDR3 sequence (DNA): TGTGCCAGCAGTTTAACCCTCAGGGCAGGGGATGAGCAGTTCTTC. This translates into CASSLTLRAGDEQFF.